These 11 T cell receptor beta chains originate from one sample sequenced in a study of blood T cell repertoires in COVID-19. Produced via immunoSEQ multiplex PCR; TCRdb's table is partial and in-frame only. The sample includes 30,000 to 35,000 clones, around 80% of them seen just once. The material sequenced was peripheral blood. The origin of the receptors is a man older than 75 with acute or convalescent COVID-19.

The DNA for the CDR3 is TGCGCCAGCAGCACGTCGGACGAGCAGTACTTC. The encoded protein is CASSTSDEQYF. This chain joins TRBV5-1 and TRBJ2-7; D unresolved. Trimming took 4 bases from V and 5 from J, leaving 7 bases between them. The CDR3 covers 11 residues. Per the germline V gene, CDR1 is SGHRS and CDR2 is YFSETQ.

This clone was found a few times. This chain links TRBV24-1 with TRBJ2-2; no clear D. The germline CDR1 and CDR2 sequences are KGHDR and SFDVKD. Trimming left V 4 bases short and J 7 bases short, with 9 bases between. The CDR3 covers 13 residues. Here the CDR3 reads CATSDPLIGELFF. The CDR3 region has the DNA TGTGCCACCAGTGACCCCCTAATCGGGGAGCTGTTTTTT.

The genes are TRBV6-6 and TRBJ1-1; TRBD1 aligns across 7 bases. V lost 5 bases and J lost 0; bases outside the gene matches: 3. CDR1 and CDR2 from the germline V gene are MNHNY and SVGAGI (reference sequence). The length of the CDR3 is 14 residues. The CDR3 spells CASSKDRMNTEAFF. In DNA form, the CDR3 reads TGTGCCAGCAGTAAGGACAGGATGAACACTGAAGCTTTCTTT.

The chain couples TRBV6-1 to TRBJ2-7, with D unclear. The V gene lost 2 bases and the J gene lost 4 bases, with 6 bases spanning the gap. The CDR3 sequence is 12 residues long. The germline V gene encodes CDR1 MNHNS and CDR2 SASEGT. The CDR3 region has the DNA TGTGCCAGCAGTGAAATGCGTTACGAGCAGTACTTC. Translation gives CASSEMRYEQYF.

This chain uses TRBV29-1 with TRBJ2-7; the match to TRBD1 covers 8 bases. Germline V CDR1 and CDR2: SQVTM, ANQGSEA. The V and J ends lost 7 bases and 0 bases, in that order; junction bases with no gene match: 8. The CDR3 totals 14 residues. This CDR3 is CSATGGVSSYEQYF. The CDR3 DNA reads TGCAGCGCCACAGGGGGAGTTAGCTCCTACGAGCAGTACTTC.

CDR3 amino acids: CASRGRVYEQYF. CDR3 nucleotides: TGTGCCAGCCGCGGCAGAGTCTACGAGCAGTACTTC. The J gene is TRBJ2-7, the V gene TRBV18; unclear D gene. Trimming cost V 8 bases and J 3 bases, with 11 bases left between them. Germline V gene data show CDR1 as KGHSH and CDR2 as LQKENI. The CDR3 consists of 12 residues.

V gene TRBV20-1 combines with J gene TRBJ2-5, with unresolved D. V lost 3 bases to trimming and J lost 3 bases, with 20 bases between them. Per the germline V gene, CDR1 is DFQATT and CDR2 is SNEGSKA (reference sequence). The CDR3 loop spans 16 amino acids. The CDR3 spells CSASHPVGERKETQYF. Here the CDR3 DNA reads TGCAGTGCTAGTCACCCTGTTGGAGAAAGGAAAGAGACCCAGTACTTC.

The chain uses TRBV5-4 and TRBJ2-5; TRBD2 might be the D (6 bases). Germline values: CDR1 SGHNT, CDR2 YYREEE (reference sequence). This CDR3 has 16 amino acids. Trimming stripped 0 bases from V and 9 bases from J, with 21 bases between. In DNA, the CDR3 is TGTGCCAGCAGCTTGGCGTCGGCGGGGCCTCCAAGGGCCCAGTACTTC. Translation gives CASSLASAGPPRAQYF.

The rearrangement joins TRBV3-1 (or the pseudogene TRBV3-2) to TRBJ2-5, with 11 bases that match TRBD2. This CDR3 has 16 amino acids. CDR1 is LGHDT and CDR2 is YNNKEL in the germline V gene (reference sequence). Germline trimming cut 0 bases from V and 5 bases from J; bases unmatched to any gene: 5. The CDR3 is CASSQDRLAGHETQYF. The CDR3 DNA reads TGTGCCAGCAGCCAAGATCGACTAGCGGGGCATGAGACCCAGTACTTC.

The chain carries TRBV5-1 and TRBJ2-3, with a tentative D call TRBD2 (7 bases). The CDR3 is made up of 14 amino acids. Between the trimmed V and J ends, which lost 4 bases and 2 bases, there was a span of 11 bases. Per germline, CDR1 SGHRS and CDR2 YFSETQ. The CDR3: CASSAGDTTDTQYF. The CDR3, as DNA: TGCGCCAGCAGCGCGGGGGACACCACAGATACGCAGTATTTT.

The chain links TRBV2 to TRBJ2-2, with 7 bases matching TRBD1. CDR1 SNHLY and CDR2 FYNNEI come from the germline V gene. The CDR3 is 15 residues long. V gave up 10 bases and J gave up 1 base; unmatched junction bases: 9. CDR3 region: CATEKRQGNTGELFF. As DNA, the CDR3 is TGTGCCACCGAAAAGAGACAGGGGAACACCGGGGAGCTGTTTTTT.